This TCR beta chain was retrieved from a study of T cells expressing NK-cell markers. TCRdb reprocessed the 5' RACE reads; each CDR3 protein has one entry and no DNA is given. This table holds some 450,000 distinct CDR3 sequences. CDR1 and CDR2 from the germline V gene are SGHRS and YFSETQ. The CDR3 has 13 amino acids. This chain connects TRBV5-1 to TRBJ2-7. This clonotype originated in a woman aged 18-70 years in good health. Specimen: blood T cells: a sorted CD56 or NKG2C T cell subset, CD4+ or CD8+ T cells, or bulk PBMC T cells (not recorded which). The CDR3 loop reads CASSLVPSYEQYF.